Below are 18 T cell receptor beta chains sequenced from a single sample in a study of cytomegalovirus exposure and HLA in healthy donors. The PCR ran on 60 Vbeta and 13 Jbeta primers. This table comes from immunoSEQ multiplex PCR, and its TCRdb copy is limited to in-frame clones, with some not included. The data contain 150,000 to 200,000 clones, around four fifths of them singletons. Source material: PBMCs. Receptors were obtained from a woman in her thirties in good health and CMV-seropositive.

The gene calls are TRBV5-1 and TRBJ2-6; 8 nucleotides agree with TRBD2. Germline lookup yields CDR1 SGHRS and CDR2 YFSETQ. The CDR3 has 17 residues. Germline trimming cut 4 bases from V and 9 bases from J; bases unmatched to any gene: 15. For the CDR3, the DNA is TGCGCCAGCAGCGTAAGGGGCCCGGGAGGGACGAACAACGTCCTGACTTTC. It encodes CASSVRGPGGTNNVLTF.

The CDR3 region is CASSLGQGRDEAFF. CDR3 nucleotides: TGCGCCAGCAGCCTTGGACAGGGGAGGGATGAAGCTTTCTTT. The chain links TRBV5-1 to TRBJ1-1; 9 bases line up with TRBD1. After removal of 4 bases from V and 7 bases from J, the junction contained 8 bases not matched to a gene. The CDR3 contains 14 residues. Germline assignment: CDR1 SGHRS and CDR2 YFSETQ.

The gene calls are TRBV30 and TRBJ1-4; D ambiguous. V was trimmed by 0 bases and J by 5 bases, leaving 4 bases between them. Germline assignment: CDR1 GTSNPN and CDR2 SVGIG (reference sequence). The CDR3 has 12 residues. The CDR3 nucleotides read TGTGCCTGGAGTGTGAGAAATGAAAAACTGTTTTTT. It is translated as CAWSVRNEKLFF.

The chain uses TRBV11-2 and TRBJ2-1; 9 nucleotides line up with TRBD2. Trimming took 1 base from V and 4 from J; bases not matched to a gene: 2. Germline values: CDR1 SGHAT, CDR2 FQNNGV. The CDR3 is 15 amino acids. This chain's CDR3 is CASSLGAGGYNEQFF. The CDR3 DNA is TGTGCCAGCAGCTTAGGAGCGGGAGGATACAATGAGCAGTTCTTC.

V and J are TRBV5-6 and TRBJ2-5, with 10 bases lining up with TRBD1. CDR1 and CDR2 (germline): SGHDT, YYEEEE. J was trimmed by 5 bases and V by 0 bases; bases with no gene match: 7. The CDR3 has 16 residues. The CDR3 here is CASSLVVTGGAETQYF. Written as DNA, the CDR3 is TGTGCCAGCAGCTTGGTGGTGACAGGGGGCGCGGAGACCCAGTACTTC.

The chain joins TRBV30 to TRBJ2-3; 7 positions agree with TRBD1. Trimming removed 1 base from V and 5 bases from J; junction bases left unmatched: 9. CDR1 is GTSNPN and CDR2 is SVGIG in the germline V gene (reference sequence). The CDR3 is 15 residues long. The CDR3 loop reads CAWSATGIFGDTQYF. The CDR3 DNA follows: TGTGCCTGGAGTGCGACAGGGATTTTCGGAGATACGCAGTATTTT.

V gene TRBV9 combines with J gene TRBJ2-5; TRBD2 matches 8 bases. V lost 1 base, J lost 5 bases, and 7 bases stayed unmatched. This CDR3 has 15 residues. The V gene's germline CDR1 is SGDLS and CDR2 YYNGEE. The CDR3, as DNA: TGTGCCAGCAGCGTAACGGCGGGAGGCCGGGAGACCCAGTACTTC. Translated, it gives CASSVTAGGRETQYF.

Only one count was recorded for this clone. The chain combines TRBV7-9 with TRBJ1-5, with a weak D call TRBD1 (6 bases). The CDR3 is 15 amino acids. The V and J ends lost 1 base and 4 bases respectively, with 11 bases between them. Germline V gives CDR1 SEHNR, CDR2 FQNEAQ (reference sequence). CDR3: CASSLVGQSNQPQHF. DNA for the CDR3: TGTGCCAGCAGCTTAGTAGGACAGTCTAATCAGCCCCAGCATTTT. Using reference TRBV7-9 and TRBJ1-5 for the parts outside the CDR3, the full variable domain is DTGVSQNPRHKITKRGQNVTFRCDPISEHNRLYWYRQTLGQGPEFLTYFQNEAQLEKSRLLSDRFSAERPKGSFSTLEIQRTEQGDSAMYLCASSLVGQSNQPQHFGDGTRLSIL.

The CDR3 DNA sequence: TGTGCCAGCAGCCCGCACGCGTGGGAGACCTCCTACGAGCAGTACTTC. Translation: CASSPHAWETSYEQYF. The V and J genes are TRBV11-3 and TRBJ2-7, with a possible D match to TRBD2 (5 bases). Germline-derived CDR1 and CDR2 are SGHNT and YENEEA. The V end was cut by 5 bases, the J end by 0 bases, with 17 bases between. The CDR3 length is 16 residues.

This clone has only one observation. This chain links TRBV19 with TRBJ2-1; D is perhaps TRBD2 (6 bases). Germline CDR1 LNHDA, CDR2 SQIVND (reference sequence). The CDR3 has 15 amino acids. V was trimmed by 8 bases and J by 8 bases, leaving 22 bases between them. DNA for the CDR3: TGTGCCAGTTCCTTACGGACATACCGCGGGGATGAGCAGTTCTTC. Translated: CASSLRTYRGDEQFF.

The chain carries TRBV5-1 and TRBJ2-7; no clear D. CDR1 is SGHRS, CDR2 YFSETQ, per germline. V gave up 0 bases and J gave up 0 bases, with 10 bases separating them. CDR3 length: 15 amino acids. CDR3 DNA sequence: TGCGCCAGCAGCTTGGAACCCTACCGCTCCTACGAGCAGTACTTC. This gives the protein CASSLEPYRSYEQYF.

The rearrangement uses TRBV7-2 and TRBJ2-7, with no clear D. V dropped 5 bases and J dropped 7 bases, with 18 bases sitting between them. Germline CDR1 reads SGHTA; CDR2 reads FQGNSA. The CDR3 is 14 amino acids. CDR3 amino acids: CASSRRQAWNEQYF. The DNA for the CDR3 is TGTGCCAGCAGCCGCCGCCAGGCCTGGAATGAGCAGTACTTC.

Concerning this clone itself: Its ends do not fully match the called genes, so a read error is possible. V is TRBV2 and J is TRBJ2-3, with 13 bases identical to TRBD2. This CDR3 is built from 13 residues. The germline gives CDR1 SNHLY, CDR2 FYNNEI. The CDR3 DNA sequence: TGTGCCAGCAGCGCCGAACCCGGGACTAGCGGGGCTTTT. The encoded protein is CASSAEPGTSGAF.

The rearrangement links TRBV6-5 to TRBJ2-5; 12 bases align to TRBD1. CDR3 length: 15 residues. Trimming at V came to 4 bases and at J to 5 bases, leaving 5 bases not matched to a gene. Germline values: CDR1 MNHEY, CDR2 SVGAGI. The CDR3 DNA sequence: TGTGCCAGCAGTTCGGGACAGGGGGCACGGGAGACCCAGTACTTC. Protein: CASSSGQGARETQYF.

The CDR3 DNA sequence: TGTGCCAGCAGCTTAGGTTTCTTGCGGGAGGCCCCAGATACGCAGTATTTT. Translated, it gives CASSLGFLREAPDTQYF. The chain combines TRBV7-2 with TRBJ2-3; 8 bases are a match to TRBD2. CDR3 length: 17 amino acids. V was pared by 1 base and J by 4 bases, with 10 bases of the junction left unmatched. Germline V gene sequence: CDR1 SGHTA, CDR2 FQGNSA.

The gene calls are TRBV27 and TRBJ2-7, with TRBD2 identical over 9 bases. CDR1 and CDR2 (germline): MNHEY, SMNVEV (reference sequence). V gave up 6 bases and J gave up 5 bases; unmatched junction bases: 14. The length of the CDR3 is 16 residues. The CDR3 sequence: CASSPDPSGRLDEQYF. In DNA, the CDR3 is TGTGCCAGCAGCCCAGATCCCAGCGGGAGGCTGGACGAGCAGTACTTC.

The chain has TRBV27 and TRBJ2-7; weak D call: TRBD1 (6 bases). V shed 8 bases and J shed 2 bases, with 7 bases lying between them. CDR3 length: 11 residues. Germline CDR1 reads MNHEY; CDR2 reads SMNVEV (reference sequence). CDR3 sequence: CASGQTYEQYF. The CDR3 region has the DNA TGTGCCAGCGGACAGACCTACGAGCAGTACTTC.

This chain links TRBV5-1 with TRBJ2-1; TRBD2 aligns across 7 bases. Per the germline V gene, CDR1 is SGHRS and CDR2 is YFSETQ. With 1 base clipped from V and 2 bases from J, the junction kept 6 bases outside the gene matches. The length of the CDR3 is 16 residues. CDR3 residues: CASSLWAAGAYNEQFF. CDR3 DNA: TGCGCCAGCAGCTTGTGGGCGGCGGGAGCCTACAATGAGCAGTTCTTC. Combining the CDR3 with reference TRBV5-1 and TRBJ2-1 gives the whole variable domain KAGVTQTPRYLIKTRGQQVTLSCSPISGHRSVSWYQQTPGQGLQFLFEYFSETQRNKGNFPGRFSGRQFSNSRSEMNVSTLELGDSALYLCASSLWAAGAYNEQFFGPGTRLTVL.